This entry lists 30 T cell receptor beta chains sequenced from one sample in a study of Ad26.COV2.S vaccination and SARS-CoV-2 variants. The method was immunoSEQ multiplex PCR; TCRdb's version includes in-frame clones alone and lacks a portion of them. The data contain 330,000 or so clones, 85% to 90% of them seen just once; the ten biggest clones take up around 5.5%. The treatment: roughly 20 received Ad26.COV2.S at low or high dose, single or two shots; about 5 received placebo; per-sample allocation not given. Specimens were obtained on day 63 following the first vaccine or placebo injection. The sample in question was peripheral blood, obtained in a trial of Ad26.COV2.S vaccine versus placebo. The origin of the receptors is a person aged 18 to 65 who received the Ad26.COV2.S COVID-19 vaccine or a placebo.

This chain joins TRBV7-2 and TRBJ1-3; D not certain. The CDR3 length is 14 residues. Trimming took off 5 bases at V and 0 bases at J, with 8 bases between the two ends. Germline V CDR1 and CDR2: SGHTA, FQGNSA. The CDR3, as DNA: TGTGCCAGCAGCCTTCGGGCCTCTGGAAACACCATATATTTT. Protein product: CASSLRASGNTIYF.

This chain joins TRBV6-5 and TRBJ1-3; D is possibly TRBD1 (6 bases). The germline V gene encodes CDR1 MNHEY and CDR2 SVGAGI. V was cut by 0 bases and J by 0 bases, with 9 bases left in between. This CDR3 contains 16 residues. This CDR3 is CASSYSTGISGNTIYF. In DNA, the CDR3 is TGTGCCAGCAGTTACTCCACAGGGATCTCTGGAAACACCATATATTTT.

This clone was recorded once. This rearrangement joins TRBV6-2 or TRBV6-3 to TRBJ1-1; D is unresolved. The CDR3 extends over 16 amino acids. Germline values: CDR1 MNHEY, CDR2 SVGEGT. Trimming stripped 2 bases from V and 4 bases from J, with 17 bases between. CDR3 coding DNA: TGTGCCAGCAGTTACCCGACGGCGGGGTTCCGCACTGAAGCTTTCTTT. It yields the protein CASSYPTAGFRTEAFF.

The rearrangement uses TRBV9 and TRBJ1-2, with D perhaps matching TRBD1 (5 bases). The V end was cut by 0 bases, the J end by 3 bases, with 6 bases between. Germline CDR1 is SGDLS and CDR2 is YYNGEE. The CDR3 consists of 13 residues. CDR3 bases: TGTGCCAGCAGCGTAGGGGGGTACTATGGCTACACCTTC. It codes for CASSVGGYYGYTF.

The chain couples TRBV2 to TRBJ1-5, with 7 bases lining up with TRBD1. V lost 6 bases and J lost 0; bases outside the gene matches: 2. This CDR3 comprises 14 residues. The germline CDR1 and CDR2 sequences are SNHLY and FYNNEI. The CDR3 nucleotides are TGTGCCAGCAGGGACAGGAGTAGCAATCAGCCCCAGCATTTT. It codes for CASRDRSSNQPQHF. The full variable domain, completed using reference TRBV2 and TRBJ1-5, is EPEVTQTPSHQVTQMGQEVILRCVPISNHLYFYWYRQILGQKVEFLVSFYNNEISEKSEIFDDQFSVERPDGSNFTLKIRSTKLEDSAMYFCASRDRSSNQPQHFGDGTRLSIL.

J is TRBJ1-2 and V is TRBV10-3, with no clear D. The length of the CDR3 is 16 residues. The V gene lost 6 bases and the J gene lost 7 bases, with 24 bases spanning the gap. CDR1 is ENHRY and CDR2 is SYGVKD in the germline V gene. CDR3 in DNA: TGTGCCATCAGCACAAAGTGGCGGCCGTCTAAGTTTGGCTACACCTTC. Residues: CAISTKWRPSKFGYTF.

This clone is a singleton in its sample. The chain's CDR3 is CASSRTSQETQYF. CDR3 bases: TGTGCCAGCAGCCGTACATCACAAGAGACCCAGTACTTC. The V and J genes are TRBV14 and TRBJ2-5; D remains unclear. The CDR3 length is 13 residues. Germline CDR1 and CDR2: SGHDN and FVKESK. Trimming left V 4 bases short and J 2 bases short, with 8 bases between.

The V and J genes are TRBV7-8 and TRBJ1-1; a weak D match, TRBD1 (5 bases). Germline CDR1 reads SGHVS; CDR2 reads FQNEAQ. Trimming cost V 0 bases and J 3 bases, with 14 bases left between them. The CDR3 has 16 amino acids. The CDR3 bases are TGTGCCAGCAGCTTAGCGAGGGGCCAGGGTTACACTGAAGCTTTCTTT. Protein product: CASSLARGQGYTEAFF.

The V call is TRBV11-3, the J call TRBJ1-1; the match to TRBD1 covers 8 bases. This CDR3 contains 15 residues. With V trimmed by 5 bases and J by 7 bases, 12 bases remained unmatched. In germline, CDR1 is SGHNT, CDR2 YENEEA. The CDR3 DNA reads TGTGCCAGCAGCCCGTGGGACAGGTCTTCCCTTGAAGCTTTCTTT. This sequence encodes CASSPWDRSSLEAFF. Drawing the rest from reference TRBV11-3 and TRBJ1-1, the complete variable domain is EAGVVQSPRYKIIEKKQPVAFWCNPISGHNTLYWYLQNLGQGPELLIRYENEEAVDDSQLPKDRFSAERLKGVDSTLKIQPAELGDSAVYLCASSPWDRSSLEAFFGQGTRLTVV.

A note on this clone: The junction and the germline gene differ at one end; a read error may be behind it. The V call is TRBV19, the J call TRBJ1-4; no reliable D call. This CDR3 region has 16 residues. Germline V CDR1 and CDR2: LNHDA, SQIVND (reference sequence). CDR3 sequence reads: CASSSPGQAFNGKLFF. As DNA, the CDR3 is TGTGCCAGTAGTTCGCCCGGGCAGGCCTTCAATGGAAAACTGTTTTTT.

The chain uses TRBV6-2 or TRBV6-3 and TRBJ2-5, with D possibly TRBD2 on 5 matching bases. CDR3 size: 16 residues. The germline gives CDR1 MNHEY, CDR2 SVGEGT. Trimming left V 2 bases short and J 2 bases short, with 15 bases between. The chain's CDR3 is CASSYGISGGQETQYF. In DNA form, the CDR3 reads TGTGCCAGCAGTTACGGCATCTCAGGAGGACAAGAGACCCAGTACTTC.

A note on this clone: This same CDR3 is encoded by further DNA sequences in the sample. The rearrangement uses TRBV27 and TRBJ1-1; D is perhaps TRBD1 (5 bases). This CDR3 region has 13 residues. Per germline, CDR1 MNHEY and CDR2 SMNVEV (reference sequence). Between the trimmed V and J ends, which lost 2 bases and 1 base, there was a span of 5 bases. CDR3 sequence: CASSLQGNTEAFF. CDR3 in DNA: TGTGCCAGCAGTTTACAGGGGAACACTGAAGCTTTCTTT.

The V gene is TRBV4-1, the J gene TRBJ2-7; D is ambiguous. CDR1 and CDR2 (germline): MGHRA, YSYEKL. CDR3 length: 15 amino acids. Trimming removed 4 bases from V and 2 bases from J, with 15 bases in between. The CDR3 sequence is CASSPGFYGTYEQYF. DNA for the CDR3: TGCGCCAGCAGCCCAGGATTTTATGGGACCTACGAGCAGTACTTC.

This chain uses TRBV6-5 with TRBJ1-6; D call uncertain. The CDR3 totals 13 residues. Germline V gene lookup returns CDR1 MNHEY and CDR2 SVGAGI. Deletions cut 3 bases from V and 7 bases from J, with 7 bases between. The CDR3 spells CASSYGMNSPLHF. The CDR3 DNA sequence: TGTGCCAGCAGTTATGGGATGAATTCACCCCTCCACTTT.

The rearrangement joins TRBV7-3 to TRBJ1-4; D remains unclear. The CDR3 runs 15 residues. Germline-derived CDR1 and CDR2 are SGHTA and FQGTGA. Trimming left V 0 bases short and J 8 bases short, with 13 bases between. The CDR3 spells CASSLTGLPGEKLFF. The CDR3 nucleotides are TGTGCCAGCAGCTTAACAGGGCTCCCCGGGGAAAAACTGTTTTTT.

The chain has TRBV10-1 and TRBJ1-3, with D unclear. The V gene's germline CDR1 is WNHNN and CDR2 SYGVQD (reference sequence). The CDR3 totals 12 residues. V lost 11 bases, J lost 0 bases, and 8 bases lay in between. CDR3 in DNA: TGCGCCCCGTTCGGCTCTGGAAACACCATATATTTT. Its protein product is CAPFGSGNTIYF.

The chain carries TRBV28 and TRBJ1-6, with 7 bases identical to TRBD1. Per the germline V gene, CDR1 is MDHEN and CDR2 is SYDVKM. The length of the CDR3 is 16 residues. V dropped 5 bases and J dropped 10; count of bases not matched to a gene: 14. The CDR3 region has the DNA TGTGCCAGCAGTCCCTTTTTCGACAGGGTGGGGTCACCCCTCCACTTT. It specifies CASSPFFDRVGSPLHF.

This rearrangement joins TRBV4-1 to TRBJ1-2; 7 bases align to TRBD1. The CDR3 is 15 residues long. Germline-derived CDR1 and CDR2 are MGHRA and YSYEKL. Losses at the gene ends were 2 bases for V and 4 bases for J; bases not matched to a gene: 7. In DNA form, the CDR3 reads TGCGCCAGCAGCCAATGGGGGGGACAGCCCTATGGCTACACCTTC. Its protein is CASSQWGGQPYGYTF.

This clone was observed a few times. This chain uses TRBV6-5 with TRBJ1-1; a possible D gene is TRBD1 (5 bases). Trimming took off 5 bases at V and 9 bases at J, with 13 bases between the two ends. This CDR3 spans 12 amino acids. CDR1 is MNHEY and CDR2 is SVGAGI in the germline V gene. CDR3: CASSRPPGKAFF. As DNA, the CDR3 is TGTGCCAGCAGTAGGCCCCCAGGGAAAGCTTTCTTT.

The genes are TRBV19 and TRBJ1-2; D is ambiguous. Per the germline V gene, CDR1 is LNHDA and CDR2 is SQIVND (reference sequence). Deletions cut 0 bases from V and 4 bases from J, with 15 bases between. The CDR3 sequence is 16 residues long. The CDR3 DNA is TGTGCCAGTAGTATAGATCTCGGGCAGGTTCCCTATGGCTACACCTTC. It specifies CASSIDLGQVPYGYTF.

The chain links TRBV2 to TRBJ2-7; D not certain. The length of the CDR3 is 18 residues. The germline V gene encodes CDR1 SNHLY and CDR2 FYNNEI. Trimming cost V 3 bases and J 0 bases, with 21 bases left between them. The CDR3 here is CASSDGRLITDFSYEQYF. CDR3 in DNA: TGTGCCAGCAGTGATGGTCGGTTGATTACAGATTTCTCCTACGAGCAGTACTTC.

The chain has TRBV6-6 and TRBJ1-1; D uncertain. The CDR3 contains 13 residues. CDR1 MNHNY and CDR2 SVGAGI come from the germline V gene (reference sequence). V lost 5 bases and J 8 bases, leaving 15 bases between the germline ends. The CDR3 reads CASSPTTTAEAFF. Written as DNA, the CDR3 is TGTGCCAGCAGTCCCACTACTACGGCCGAAGCTTTCTTT.

CDR3 in amino acids: CASSLLQGSYNEQFF. The CDR3 DNA sequence: TGTGCCAGCAGCTTACTCCAGGGGTCCTACAATGAGCAGTTCTTC. This sequence joins TRBV13 and TRBJ2-1, with D tentatively TRBD1 (6 bases). The V end lost 2 bases, the J end lost 1 base, and 9 bases lay between the germline ends. This CDR3 spans 15 amino acids. Per germline, CDR1 PRHDT and CDR2 FYEKMQ (reference sequence).

This chain connects TRBV29-1 to TRBJ1-2; D unclear. The CDR3 loop spans 12 amino acids. V was trimmed by 3 bases and J by 10 bases, leaving 15 bases between them. Germline loops: CDR1 SQVTM, CDR2 ANQGSEA. CDR3 protein: CSVESLGRVYTF. The CDR3, as DNA: TGCAGCGTTGAGAGCCTAGGAAGGGTCTACACCTTC.

The J gene is TRBJ2-1, the V gene TRBV13; 11 nucleotides match TRBD2. Germline lookup yields CDR1 PRHDT and CDR2 FYEKMQ (reference sequence). V shed 7 bases, J shed 1 base, and the junction held 9 bases outside the gene matches. This CDR3 spans 17 amino acids. The CDR3 loop is CASTTQGTSGSYNEQFF. CDR3 nucleotides: TGTGCCAGCACCACACAGGGGACTAGCGGTTCCTACAATGAGCAGTTCTTC.

This sequence joins TRBV6-5 and TRBJ1-2; TRBD1 might be the D (6 bases). Trimming stripped 7 bases from V and 2 bases from J, with 14 bases between. CDR1 and CDR2 (germline): MNHEY, SVGAGI. The CDR3 sequence is 14 residues long. The CDR3, as DNA: TGTGCCAGCATCGACCCGGACAGCAACTATGGCTACACCTTC. It encodes CASIDPDSNYGYTF.

The chain links TRBV6-5 to TRBJ2-7, with unresolved D. V lost 0 bases and J 2 bases, leaving 8 bases between the germline ends. This CDR3 contains 14 residues. Germline lookup yields CDR1 MNHEY and CDR2 SVGAGI. CDR3 DNA sequence: TGTGCCAGCAGTTACTCCGACGTAACCTACGAGCAGTACTTC. It translates to CASSYSDVTYEQYF.

The rearrangement uses TRBV11-3 and TRBJ1-4, with D unclear. The CDR3 is made up of 16 amino acids. V was trimmed by 1 base and J by 2 bases, leaving 11 bases between them. From germline, CDR1 is SGHNT and CDR2 YENEEA. The CDR3 DNA sequence: TGTGCCAGCAGCTTAGGGGGTAGCGCGACTAATGAAAAACTGTTTTTT. It translates to CASSLGGSATNEKLFF.

The J gene is TRBJ2-2, the V gene TRBV27; D possibly corresponds to TRBD1 (6 bases). Trimming removed 2 bases at V and 4 bases at J, with 14 bases between. Germline lookup yields CDR1 MNHEY and CDR2 SMNVEV (reference sequence). The CDR3 runs to 16 residues. The CDR3 reads CASSLIPGEITGELFF. The CDR3 coding sequence is TGTGCCAGCAGTTTAATCCCAGGGGAGATCACCGGGGAGCTGTTTTTT.

This clone occurred once. The chain recombines TRBV6-5 with TRBJ1-1; D is undetermined. The CDR3 covers 16 residues. Germline values: CDR1 MNHEY, CDR2 SVGAGI. Between the trimmed V and J ends, which lost 3 bases and 4 bases, there was a span of 18 bases. The CDR3: CASSYGLQGSGTEAFF. CDR3 coding DNA: TGTGCCAGCAGTTATGGGCTCCAAGGAAGTGGCACTGAAGCTTTCTTT.